Listed below are T cell receptor beta chains from one sample, sequenced in a study of blood T cell repertoires in COVID-19. This table comes from immunoSEQ multiplex PCR, and its TCRdb copy is limited to in-frame clones, with some not included. The sample holds fewer than 250,000 clones; about 80% are singletons and the top ten take 3% to 4.5%. Sequencing was carried out using PBMCs or T cells enriched from blood (not recorded which). These receptors were obtained from a woman between 35 and 50 years old who had been exposed to COVID-19. CDR3s include the opening cysteine and the closing phenylalanine or tryptophan. The D gene is left open where the match is weak. The size of a clone is reported for some rows only, either as once, few or many, or as a class for expanded clones.

>TRBD2|TRBJ2-1|.|TRBV11-3
CASSSWTSGLENNEQFF
TGTGCCAGCAGCTCTTGGACTAGCGGGCTAGAGAACAATGAGCAGTTCTTC
>.|TRBJ2-5|.|TRBV2
CASSYLSGQETQYF
TGTGCCAGCAGTTATTTGTCAGGGCAAGAGACCCAGTACTTC
>TRBD1|TRBJ2-3|many|TRBV7-2
CASSFRQGATVDTQYF
TGTGCCAGCAGCTTCAGACAGGGGGCTACAGTGGATACGCAGTATTTT
>TRBD1|TRBJ1-4|.|TRBV15
CATSPRQGVGKLFF
TGTGCCACCAGCCCACGACAGGGGGTCGGAAAACTGTTTTTT
>.|TRBJ2-7|.|TRBV30
CAYGASPYEQYF
TGTGCCTATGGAGCCAGTCCCTACGAGCAGTACTTC
>.|TRBJ1-4|.|TRBV30
CAWSVTDNEKLFF
TGTGCCTGGAGTGTAACAGACAATGAAAAACTGTTTTTT
>TRBD1|TRBJ2-7|.|TRBV27
CASSLVPGGTMFSSYEQYF
TGTGCCAGCAGTTTAGTTCCAGGGGGCACGATGTTCAGCTCCTACGAGCAGTACTTC
>.|TRBJ2-3|.|TRBV6-5
CATRDSTDTQYF
TGTGCCACCCGGGATAGCACAGATACGCAGTATTTT
>.|TRBJ2-5|.|TRBV25-1
CASSGPRLETQYF
TGTGCCAGCAGTGGCCCGCGACTAGAGACCCAGTACTTC
>TRBD1|TRBJ2-6|.|TRBV6-6
CASSPRPTGGKISGANVLTF
TGTGCCAGCAGTCCAAGGCCGACAGGGGGAAAAATCTCTGGGGCCAACGTCCTGACTTTC
>TRBD1|TRBJ1-2|.|TRBV27
CASRPTGNYGYTF
TGTGCCAGCAGGCCGACAGGGAACTATGGCTACACCTTC
>.|TRBJ2-3|.|TRBV7-9
CASSPNGGRTDTQYF
TGTGCCAGCAGCCCCAACGGGGGGCGAACAGATACGCAGTATTTT
>.|TRBJ1-1|.|TRBV7-9
CASSLGHLNTEAFF
TGTGCCAGCAGCTTAGGACACCTGAACACTGAAGCTTTCTTT
>.|TRBJ1-4|.|TRBV19
CAAGAGGHEKLFF
TGTGCCGCCGGGGCCGGGGGTCATGAAAAACTGTTTTTT
>.|TRBJ1-5|.|TRBV4-1
CASSQSITAGGPGANQPQHF
TGCGCCAGCAGCCAGAGTATCACCGCGGGAGGCCCAGGGGCCAATCAGCCCCAGCATTTT
>.|TRBJ1-1|.|TRBV7-6
CASSLTANTEAFF
TGTGCCAGCAGCTTAACAGCGAACACTGAAGCTTTCTTT